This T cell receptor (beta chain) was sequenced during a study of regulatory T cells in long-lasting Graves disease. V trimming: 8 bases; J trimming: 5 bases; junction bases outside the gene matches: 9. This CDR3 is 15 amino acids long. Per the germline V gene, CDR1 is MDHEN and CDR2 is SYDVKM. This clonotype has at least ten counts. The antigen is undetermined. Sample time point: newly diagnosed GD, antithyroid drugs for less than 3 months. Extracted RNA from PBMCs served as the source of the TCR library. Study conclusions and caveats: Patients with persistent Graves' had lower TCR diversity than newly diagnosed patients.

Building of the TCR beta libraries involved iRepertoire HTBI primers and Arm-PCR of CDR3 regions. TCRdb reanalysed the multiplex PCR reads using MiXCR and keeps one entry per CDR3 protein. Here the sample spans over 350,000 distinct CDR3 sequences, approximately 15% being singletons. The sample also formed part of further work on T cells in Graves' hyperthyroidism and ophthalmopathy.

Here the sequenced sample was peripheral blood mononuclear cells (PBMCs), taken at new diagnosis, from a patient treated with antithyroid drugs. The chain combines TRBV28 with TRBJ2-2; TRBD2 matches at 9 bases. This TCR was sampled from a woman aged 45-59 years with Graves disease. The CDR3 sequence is CASRPGLAGTGELFF. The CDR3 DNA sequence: TGTGCCAGCCGACCTGGGCTAGCGGGGACCGGGGAGCTGTTTTTT.